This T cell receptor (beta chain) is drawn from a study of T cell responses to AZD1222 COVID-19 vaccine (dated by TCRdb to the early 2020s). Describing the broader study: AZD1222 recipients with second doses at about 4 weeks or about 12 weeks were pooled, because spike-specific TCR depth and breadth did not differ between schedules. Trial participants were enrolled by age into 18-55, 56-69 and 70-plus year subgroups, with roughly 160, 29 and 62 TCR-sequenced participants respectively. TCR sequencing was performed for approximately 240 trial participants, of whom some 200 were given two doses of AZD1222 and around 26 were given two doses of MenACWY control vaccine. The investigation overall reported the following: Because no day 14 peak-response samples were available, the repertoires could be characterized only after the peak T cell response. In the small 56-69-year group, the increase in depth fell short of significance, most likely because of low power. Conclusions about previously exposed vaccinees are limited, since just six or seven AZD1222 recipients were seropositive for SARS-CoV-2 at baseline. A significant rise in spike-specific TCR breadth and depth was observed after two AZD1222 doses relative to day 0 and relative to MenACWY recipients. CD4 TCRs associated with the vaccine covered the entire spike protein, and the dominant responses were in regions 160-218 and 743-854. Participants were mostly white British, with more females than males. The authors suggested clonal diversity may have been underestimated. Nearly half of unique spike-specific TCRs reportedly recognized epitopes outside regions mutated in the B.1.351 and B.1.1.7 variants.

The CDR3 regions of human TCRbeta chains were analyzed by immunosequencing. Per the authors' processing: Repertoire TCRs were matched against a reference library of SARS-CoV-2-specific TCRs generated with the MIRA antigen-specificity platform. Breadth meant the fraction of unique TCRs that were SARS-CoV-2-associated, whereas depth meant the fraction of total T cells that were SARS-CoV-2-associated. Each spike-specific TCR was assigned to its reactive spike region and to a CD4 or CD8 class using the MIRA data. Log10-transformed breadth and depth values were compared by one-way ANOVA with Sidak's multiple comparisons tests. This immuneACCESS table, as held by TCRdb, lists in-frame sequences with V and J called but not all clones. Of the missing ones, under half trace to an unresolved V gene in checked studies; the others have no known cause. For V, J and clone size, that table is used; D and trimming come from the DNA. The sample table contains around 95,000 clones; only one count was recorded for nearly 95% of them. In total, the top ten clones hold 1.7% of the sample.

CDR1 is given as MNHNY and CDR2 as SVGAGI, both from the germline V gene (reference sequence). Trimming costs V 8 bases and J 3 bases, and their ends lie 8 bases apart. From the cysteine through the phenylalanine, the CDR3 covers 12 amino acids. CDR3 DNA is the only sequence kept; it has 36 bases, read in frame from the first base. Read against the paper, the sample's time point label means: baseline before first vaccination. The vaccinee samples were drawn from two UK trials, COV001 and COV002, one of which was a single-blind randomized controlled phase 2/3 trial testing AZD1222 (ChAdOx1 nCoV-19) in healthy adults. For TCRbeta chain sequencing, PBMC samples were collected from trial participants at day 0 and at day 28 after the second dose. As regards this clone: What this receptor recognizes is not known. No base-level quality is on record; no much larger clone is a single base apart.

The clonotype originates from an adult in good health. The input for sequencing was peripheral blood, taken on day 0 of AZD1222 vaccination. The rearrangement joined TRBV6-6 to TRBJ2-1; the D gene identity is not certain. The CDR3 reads CASGRFYNEQFF. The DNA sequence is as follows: TGTGCCAGCGGGCGGTTCTACAATGAGCAGTTCTTC.